The rows below give T cell receptor beta chains drawn from one sample of a study of OX40 agonist ivuxolimab in advanced cancers. Only in-frame clones appear in the TCRdb table, and some are missing; sequencing was by immunoSEQ multiplex PCR. The sample lists around 71,000 clones, about 73% seen once, with roughly 4.9% in the top ten. The sample was CD4+ or CD8+ T cells sorted from blood, taken in a trial of the OX40 agonist ivuxolimab. These TCRs come from an adult with an advanced solid tumor such as melanoma, head and neck, liver or kidney cancer. Both conserved end residues are part of each CDR3.

v_gene | CDR3aa
TRBV6-5 | CASSFSGSTDTQYF
TRBV19 | CARPGEGYGYEQYF
TRBV2 | CATAGPVGYTF
TRBV11-2 | CASSPRTSGDEQFF
TRBV21-1 | CASSRGSPVGTEAFF
TRBV18 | CASSPIGALPDEQYF
TRBV7-3 | CASSLNGGYTEAFF
TRBV5-1 | CASSLAVTSPNTGELFF
TRBV10-3 | CAISDDLGGYEQYF
TRBV7-8 | CASSLTPNAYEQCF
TRBV30 | CAGTGAGNAHLFF
TRBV19 | CASSMAGGSASTDTQYF
TRBV6-5 | CASSPSGRGNTEAFF
TRBV19 | CASSIKGHSGNTIYF
TRBV5-1 | CASSLVKPTNEKLFF
TRBV27 | CASSYTGRASTDTQYF